These 2 T cell receptor beta chains were sequenced from one sample in a study of CD8 T cells in ankylosing spondylitis. TCRdb ran MiXCR on the 5' RACE reads and lists one entry per CDR3 protein. The data hold 300,000 to 400,000 distinct CDR3 sequences, with approximately 22% observed a single time. The sample consisted of blood, either unsorted or a sorted T cell fraction (not recorded which). The receptor source for this set is a male donor with ankylosing spondylitis or in good health (not recorded which).

The CDR3 loop reads CASSLVQAQNTEAFF. CDR3 DNA: TGTGCCAGCAGCTTGGTACAAGCCCAGAACACTGAAGCTTTCTTT. The rearrangement joins TRBV7-9 to TRBJ1-1; D is uncertain. Germline CDR1 and CDR2: SEHNR and FQNEAQ (reference sequence). Deletions cut 3 bases from V and 1 base from J, with 12 bases between. The CDR3 is 15 amino acids.

The J gene is TRBJ2-5, the V gene TRBV4-1; perhaps TRBD1 as D (6 bases). V was cut by 0 bases and J by 2 bases, with 7 bases left in between. The CDR3 length is 14 residues. Germline assignment: CDR1 MGHRA and CDR2 YSYEKL. Here the CDR3 DNA reads TGCGCCAGCAGCCAAGAGGGGGCACAAGAGACCCAGTACTTC. The encoded protein is CASSQEGAQETQYF.